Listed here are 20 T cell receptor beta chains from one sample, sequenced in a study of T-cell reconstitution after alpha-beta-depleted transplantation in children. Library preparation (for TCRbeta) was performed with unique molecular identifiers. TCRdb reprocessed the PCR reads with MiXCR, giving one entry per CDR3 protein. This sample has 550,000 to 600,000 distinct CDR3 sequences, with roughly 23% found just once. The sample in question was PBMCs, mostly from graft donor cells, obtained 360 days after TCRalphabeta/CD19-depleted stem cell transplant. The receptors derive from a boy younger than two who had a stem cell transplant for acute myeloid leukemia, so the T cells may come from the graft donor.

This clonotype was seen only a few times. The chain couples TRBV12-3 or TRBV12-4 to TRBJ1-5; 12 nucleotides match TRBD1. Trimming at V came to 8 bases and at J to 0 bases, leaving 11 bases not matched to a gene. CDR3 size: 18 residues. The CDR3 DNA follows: TGTGCCAGCGGGCCTTGGGGACAGGGGGCCATTAGCAATCAGCCCCAGCATTTT. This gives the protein CASGPWGQGAISNQPQHF.

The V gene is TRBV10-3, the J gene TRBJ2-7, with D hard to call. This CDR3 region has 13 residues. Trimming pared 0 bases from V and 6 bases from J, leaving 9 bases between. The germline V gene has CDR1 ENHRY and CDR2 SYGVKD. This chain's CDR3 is CAISESMRSEQYV. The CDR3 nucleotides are TGTGCCATCAGTGAGTCAATGAGGAGCGAGCAGTACGTC.

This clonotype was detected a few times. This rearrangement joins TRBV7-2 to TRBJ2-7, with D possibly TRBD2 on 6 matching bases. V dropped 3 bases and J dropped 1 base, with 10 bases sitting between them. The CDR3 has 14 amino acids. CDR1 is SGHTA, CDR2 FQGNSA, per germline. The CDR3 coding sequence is TGTGCCAGCAGCTTTCCAGGGAGGTCCTACGAGCAGTACTTC. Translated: CASSFPGRSYEQYF.

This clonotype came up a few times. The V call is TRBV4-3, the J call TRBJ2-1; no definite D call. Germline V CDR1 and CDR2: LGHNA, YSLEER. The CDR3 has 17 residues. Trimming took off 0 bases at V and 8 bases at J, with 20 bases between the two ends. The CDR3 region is CASSQDPSAWGFDEQFF. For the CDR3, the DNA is TGCGCCAGCAGCCAAGATCCCTCAGCCTGGGGTTTTGATGAGCAGTTCTTC.

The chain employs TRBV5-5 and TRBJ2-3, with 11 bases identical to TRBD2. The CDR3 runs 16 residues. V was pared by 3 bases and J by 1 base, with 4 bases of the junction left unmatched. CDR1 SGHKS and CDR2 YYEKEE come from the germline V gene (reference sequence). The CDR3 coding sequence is TGTGCCAGCAGCTCCTTAGCGGGGGGGCGCACAGATACGCAGTATTTT. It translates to CASSSLAGGRTDTQYF.

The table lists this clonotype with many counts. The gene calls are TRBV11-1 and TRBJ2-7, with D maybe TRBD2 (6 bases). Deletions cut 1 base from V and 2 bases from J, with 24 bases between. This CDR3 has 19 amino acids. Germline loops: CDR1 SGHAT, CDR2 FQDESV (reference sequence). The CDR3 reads CASSLEVDGLPDLPYEQYV. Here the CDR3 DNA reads TGTGCCAGCAGCTTAGAGGTGGATGGACTACCTGATCTCCCCTACGAGCAGTACGTC.

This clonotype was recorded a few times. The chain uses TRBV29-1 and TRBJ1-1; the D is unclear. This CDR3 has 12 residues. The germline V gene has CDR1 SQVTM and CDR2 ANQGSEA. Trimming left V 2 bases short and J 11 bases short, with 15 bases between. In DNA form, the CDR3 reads TGCAGCGTTGAACCGCAGGAACCCGATGCTTTCTTT. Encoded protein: CSVEPQEPDAFF.

CDR3 coding DNA: TGTGCCAGCAGTTTACTCCTTGTGGGAGGAGATGGCTACACCTTC. Encoded protein: CASSLLLVGGDGYTF. This rearrangement joins TRBV12-3 or TRBV12-4 to TRBJ1-2, with D unclear. The CDR3 is made up of 15 amino acids. Trimming removed 2 bases from V and 6 bases from J, with 16 bases in between.

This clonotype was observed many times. Here the CDR3 DNA reads TGTGCCAGCTCCCCCGCCCCCGCCGGGGAGCTGTTTTTT. As protein: CASSPAPAGELFF. The V gene is TRBV11-1, the J gene TRBJ2-2; no clear D gene. The CDR3 has 13 amino acids. Trimming took off 8 bases at V and 6 bases at J, with 13 bases between the two ends. Germline V CDR1 and CDR2: SGHAT, FQDESV (reference sequence). Based on the CDR3 plus reference TRBV11-1 and TRBJ2-2, the full variable domain is EAEVAQSPRYKITEKSQAVAFWCDPISGHATLYWYRQILGQGPELLVQFQDESVVDDSQLPKDRFSAERLKGVDSTLKIQPAELGDSAMYLCASSPAPAGELFFGEGSRLTVL.

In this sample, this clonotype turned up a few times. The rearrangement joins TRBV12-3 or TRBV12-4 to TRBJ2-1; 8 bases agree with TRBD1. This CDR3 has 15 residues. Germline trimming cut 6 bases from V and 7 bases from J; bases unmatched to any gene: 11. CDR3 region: CASRRWTGQENEQFF. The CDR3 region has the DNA TGTGCCAGCAGGCGGTGGACAGGGCAGGAGAATGAGCAGTTCTTC.

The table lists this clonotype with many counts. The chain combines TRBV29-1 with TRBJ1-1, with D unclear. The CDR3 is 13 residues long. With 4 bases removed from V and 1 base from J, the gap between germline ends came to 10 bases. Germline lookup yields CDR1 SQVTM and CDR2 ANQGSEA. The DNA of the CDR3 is TGCAGCGTTGTAGGGCACCAGAACACTGAAGCTTTCTTT. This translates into CSVVGHQNTEAFF.

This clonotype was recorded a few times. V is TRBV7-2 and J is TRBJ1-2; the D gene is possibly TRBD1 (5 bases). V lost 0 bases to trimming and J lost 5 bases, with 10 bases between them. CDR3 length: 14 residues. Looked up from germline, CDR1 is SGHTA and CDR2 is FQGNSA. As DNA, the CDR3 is TGTGCCAGCAGCTTAGCACAGGTCAGATATGGCTACACCTTC. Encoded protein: CASSLAQVRYGYTF. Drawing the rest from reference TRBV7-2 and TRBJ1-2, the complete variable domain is GAGVSQSPSNKVTEKGKDVELRCDPISGHTALYWYRQSLGQGLEFLIYFQGNSAPDKSGLPSDRFSAERTGGSVSTLTIQRTQQEDSAVYLCASSLAQVRYGYTFGSGTRLTVV.

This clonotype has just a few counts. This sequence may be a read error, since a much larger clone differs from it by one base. This CDR3 is CASIGEGLNTEVFF. Here the CDR3 DNA reads TGTGCCAGCATAGGTGAGGGCCTTAACACTGAAGTTTTCTTT. The chain joins TRBV28 to TRBJ1-1, with D unresolved. Germline CDR1 is MDHEN and CDR2 is SYDVKM. This CDR3 spans 14 amino acids. The whole variable domain, remainder taken from reference TRBV28 and TRBJ1-1, is DVKVTQSSRYLVKRTGEKVFLECVQDMDHENMFWYRQDPGLGLRLIYFSYDVKMKEKGDIPEGYSVSREKKERFSLILESASTNQTSMYLCASIGEGLNTEVFFGQGTRLTVV.

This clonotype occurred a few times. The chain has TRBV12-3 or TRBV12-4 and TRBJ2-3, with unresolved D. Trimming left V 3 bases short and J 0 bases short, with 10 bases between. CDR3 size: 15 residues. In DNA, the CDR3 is TGTGCCAGCAGTTTGTCGGTCGCTAGCACAGATACGCAGTATTTT. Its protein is CASSLSVASTDTQYF.

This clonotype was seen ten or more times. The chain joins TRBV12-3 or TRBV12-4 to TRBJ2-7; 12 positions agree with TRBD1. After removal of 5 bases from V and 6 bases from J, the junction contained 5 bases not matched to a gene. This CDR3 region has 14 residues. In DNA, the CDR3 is TGTGCCAGCAGTAGCCGGGACAGGGGGCTCGAGCAGTACTTC. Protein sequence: CASSSRDRGLEQYF.

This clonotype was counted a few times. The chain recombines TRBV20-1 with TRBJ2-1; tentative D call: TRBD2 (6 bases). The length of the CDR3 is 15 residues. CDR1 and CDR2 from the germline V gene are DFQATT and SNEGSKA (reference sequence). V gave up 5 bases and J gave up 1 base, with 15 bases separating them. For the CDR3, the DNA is TGCAGTGCTCAGAGGTGGGGGGATTCCTACAATGAGCAGTTCTTC. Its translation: CSAQRWGDSYNEQFF.

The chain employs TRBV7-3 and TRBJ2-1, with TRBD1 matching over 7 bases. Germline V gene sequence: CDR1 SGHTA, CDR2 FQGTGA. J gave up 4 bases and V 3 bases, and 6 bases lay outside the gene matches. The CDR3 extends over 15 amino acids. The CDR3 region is CASSFTGDSYNEQFF. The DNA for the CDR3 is TGTGCCAGCAGCTTCACAGGGGATTCTTACAATGAGCAGTTCTTC.

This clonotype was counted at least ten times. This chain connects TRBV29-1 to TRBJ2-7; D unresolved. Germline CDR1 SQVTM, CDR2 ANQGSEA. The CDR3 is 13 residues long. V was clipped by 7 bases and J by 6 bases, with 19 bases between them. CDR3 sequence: CSAAHLSSAEQYF. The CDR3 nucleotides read TGCAGCGCCGCCCATCTCTCCTCGGCCGAGCAGTACTTC.

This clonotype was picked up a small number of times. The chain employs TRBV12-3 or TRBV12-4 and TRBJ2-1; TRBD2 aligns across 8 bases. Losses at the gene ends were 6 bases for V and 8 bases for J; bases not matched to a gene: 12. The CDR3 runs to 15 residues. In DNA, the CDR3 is TGTGCCAGCAGGACACTAGCGGACTTTCGGGATGAGCAGTTCTTC. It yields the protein CASRTLADFRDEQFF.

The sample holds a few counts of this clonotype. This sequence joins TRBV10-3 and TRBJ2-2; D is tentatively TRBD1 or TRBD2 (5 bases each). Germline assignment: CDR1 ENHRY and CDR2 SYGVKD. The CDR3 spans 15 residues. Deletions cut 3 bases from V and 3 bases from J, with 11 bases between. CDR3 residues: CAISELRGDTGELFF. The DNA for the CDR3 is TGTGCCATCAGTGAACTTCGAGGGGACACCGGGGAGCTGTTTTTT.